This passage covers 19 T cell receptor beta chains from one sample sequenced in a study of cytomegalovirus exposure and HLA in healthy donors. With 60 Vbeta and 13 Jbeta primers, the PCR was carried out. Assay used: immunoSEQ multiplex PCR; TCRdb lists only in-frame clones, some missing. The sample holds more than 100,000 clones; 76% are singletons and the top ten take approximately 10%. Sequencing used PBMCs. Every receptor here comes from a young woman in good health and CMV-seropositive.

The gene calls are TRBV5-1 and TRBJ2-5; 8 bases agree with TRBD1. J gave up 1 base and V 3 bases, and 2 bases lay outside the gene matches. The germline V gene encodes CDR1 SGHRS and CDR2 YFSETQ. This CDR3 is built from 14 residues. The CDR3 loop reads CASSSQGAQETQYF. The CDR3 nucleotides read TGCGCCAGCAGCTCCCAGGGGGCCCAAGAGACCCAGTACTTC.

The chain carries TRBV6-1 and TRBJ2-3; 12 bases are a match to TRBD2. The CDR3 is made up of 14 amino acids. Trimming at V came to 6 bases and at J to 10 bases, leaving 8 bases not matched to a gene. Germline V lookup: CDR1 MNHNS, CDR2 SASEGT. The CDR3 region has the DNA TGTGCCAGCAGGACTAGCGGGAGCAAGATGGCGCAGTATTTT. Amino acids: CASRTSGSKMAQYF.

V is TRBV7-9 and J is TRBJ1-5; TRBD1 aligns across 7 bases. V lost 3 bases, J lost 2 bases, and 1 base stayed unmatched. Germline V gene sequence: CDR1 SEHNR, CDR2 FQNEAQ (reference sequence). This CDR3 region has 14 residues. CDR3 DNA sequence: TGTGCCAGCAGCTTCGGGACAGGCAATCAGCCCCAGCATTTT. Its translation is CASSFGTGNQPQHF. The full variable domain, in which reference TRBV7-9 and TRBJ1-5 provide the parts outside the CDR3, is DTGVSQNPRHKITKRGQNVTFRCDPISEHNRLYWYRQTLGQGPEFLTYFQNEAQLEKSRLLSDRFSAERPKGSFSTLEIQRTEQGDSAMYLCASSFGTGNQPQHFGDGTRLSIL.

This clone was observed a single time. V gene TRBV27 combines with J gene TRBJ2-1; TRBD2 matches at 7 bases. This CDR3 region has 15 residues. In germline, CDR1 is MNHEY, CDR2 SMNVEV (reference sequence). The ends lost 5 bases at V and 7 bases at J; junction bases unmatched: 11. CDR3 in amino acids: CASSPRGGLTNEQFF. CDR3 in DNA: TGTGCCAGCAGTCCCCGGGGAGGGCTTACGAATGAGCAGTTCTTC.

The V and J genes are TRBV2 and TRBJ1-1; D remains unclear. Per germline, CDR1 SNHLY and CDR2 FYNNEI. This CDR3 region has 12 residues. Trimming stripped 4 bases from V and 0 bases from J, with 3 bases between. In DNA form, the CDR3 reads TGTGCCAGCAGTGCAATGAACACTGAAGCTTTCTTT. It encodes CASSAMNTEAFF.

The chain couples TRBV9 to TRBJ2-6; 10 nucleotides agree with TRBD1. The CDR3 spans 18 residues. V shed 0 bases and J 1 base; nucleotides not matched to a gene: 4. Germline CDR1 reads SGDLS; CDR2 reads YYNGEE. The CDR3 region has the DNA TGTGCCAGCAGCGTAGGACAGGGGGCGAGGTCTGGGGCCAACGTCCTGACTTTC. It codes for CASSVGQGARSGANVLTF.

This clone was counted only a few times. The chain links TRBV7-6 to TRBJ1-4; D call uncertain. The germline V and J ends were trimmed by 6 bases and 6 bases, with 11 bases remaining between them. The CDR3 extends over 13 amino acids. CDR1 and CDR2 from the germline V gene are SGHVS and FNYEAQ. The CDR3 is CASRLPPDEKLFF. The CDR3 bases are TGTGCCAGCAGACTCCCTCCGGATGAAAAACTGTTTTTT.

The chain is built from TRBV10-2 and TRBJ1-2; TRBD1 agrees at 8 bases. The junction had 9 bases not matched to a gene; V was cut back by 3 bases and J by 0 bases. Germline V CDR1 and CDR2: WSHSY, SAAADI. CDR3 size: 17 residues. The CDR3: CASSEKSRGQANYGYTF. For the CDR3, the DNA is TGCGCCAGCAGTGAAAAATCCAGGGGGCAGGCTAACTATGGCTACACCTTC.

On this clone itself: Mismatch with germline at one junction end may stem from a read error. The chain couples TRBV7-7 to TRBJ1-3; TRBD1 might be the D (6 bases). The germline V gene encodes CDR1 SSHAT and CDR2 FNYEAQ (reference sequence). CDR3 length equals 13 residues. CDR3 bases: TGTGCTAGCAGCCCGGGACAAGGAAACACCATATATTTT. Protein: CASSPGQGNTIYF.

V is TRBV27 and J is TRBJ1-6; D ambiguous. Trimming took 6 bases from V and 0 from J, leaving 6 bases between them. The CDR3 runs to 14 residues. The germline gives CDR1 MNHEY, CDR2 SMNVEV (reference sequence). Here the CDR3 reads CASSPSSYNSPLHF. The CDR3 nucleotides read TGTGCCAGCAGCCCGAGCTCCTATAATTCACCCCTCCACTTT.

This clone came up once. This chain links TRBV5-6 with TRBJ2-7; TRBD2 aligns across 7 bases. V trimming: 6 bases; J trimming: 0 bases; junction bases outside the gene matches: 6. Germline V lookup: CDR1 SGHDT, CDR2 YYEEEE. The CDR3 length is 14 residues. CDR3 in DNA: TGTGCCAGCACCCGTTGGGGGGGCTCCTACGAGCAGTACTTC. Residues: CASTRWGGSYEQYF. The full variable domain, completed using reference TRBV5-6 and TRBJ2-7, is DAGVTQSPTHLIKTRGQQVTLRCSPKSGHDTVSWYQQALGQGPQFIFQYYEEEERQRGNFPDRFSGHQFPNYSSELNVNALLLGDSALYLCASTRWGGSYEQYFGPGTRLTVT.

A few counts support this clone. This sequence joins TRBV10-2 and TRBJ2-4; 14 positions agree with TRBD2. This CDR3 spans 14 amino acids. The germline CDR1 and CDR2 sequences are WSHSY and SAAADI. Trimming removed 10 bases from V and 8 bases from J; junction bases left unmatched: 7. The CDR3 DNA follows: TGCGCCAAACCCGGGACTAGCGGGAGAGACATTCAGTACTTC. Translation gives CAKPGTSGRDIQYF.

CDR3 sequence reads: CASSLGVGRMKETQYF. In nucleotides, the CDR3 is TGCGCCAGCAGCTTGGGAGTGGGGCGGATGAAAGAGACCCAGTACTTC. V is TRBV5-1 and J is TRBJ2-5, with a tentative D call TRBD1 (5 bases). This CDR3 is 16 amino acids long. V was trimmed by 0 bases and J by 3 bases, leaving 15 bases between them. Per germline, CDR1 SGHRS and CDR2 YFSETQ.

The rearrangement joins TRBV15 to TRBJ1-6; a possible D gene is TRBD1 (5 bases). The CDR3 runs 14 residues. From germline, CDR1 is LNHNV and CDR2 YYDKDF (reference sequence). V dropped 0 bases and J dropped 10 bases, with 10 bases sitting between them. The CDR3 reads CATSRDRVQSPLHF. CDR3 sequence (DNA): TGTGCCACCAGCAGAGACAGGGTTCAATCACCCCTCCACTTT.

V is TRBV18 and J is TRBJ1-5; 7 bases match TRBD1. Germline V CDR1 and CDR2: KGHSH, LQKENI. Trimming took 0 bases from V and 4 from J; bases not matched to a gene: 6. The CDR3 consists of 16 residues. The CDR3 DNA follows: TGTGCCAGCTCACCACCCCAGGGGGTGAAGAATCAGCCCCAGCATTTT. Translation gives CASSPPQGVKNQPQHF.

This clone has just one count. This chain links TRBV18 with TRBJ2-3; the D gene is possibly TRBD2 (6 bases). V lost 0 bases to trimming and J lost 3 bases, with 13 bases between them. Looked up from germline, CDR1 is KGHSH and CDR2 is LQKENI. The CDR3 is 16 amino acids. CDR3 nucleotide sequence: TGTGCCAGCTCACCACCCCTAGCGCCACGGACAGATACGCAGTATTTT. Its translation: CASSPPLAPRTDTQYF.

This chain joins TRBV2 and TRBJ1-2; possibly TRBD1 for D (5 bases). Looked up from germline, CDR1 is SNHLY and CDR2 is FYNNEI. The CDR3 is 14 residues long. Trimming took 3 bases from V and 5 from J, leaving 13 bases between them. The CDR3 spells CASSDGGFWYGYTF. For the CDR3, the DNA is TGTGCCAGCAGTGATGGGGGGTTCTGGTATGGCTACACCTTC. Combining the CDR3 with reference TRBV2 and TRBJ1-2 gives the whole variable domain EPEVTQTPSHQVTQMGQEVILRCVPISNHLYFYWYRQILGQKVEFLVSFYNNEISEKSEIFDDQFSVERPDGSNFTLKIRSTKLEDSAMYFCASSDGGFWYGYTFGSGTRLTVV.

The chain is built from TRBV5-1 and TRBJ2-5; 7 bases align to TRBD2. The CDR3 consists of 15 residues. CDR1 and CDR2 from the germline V gene are SGHRS and YFSETQ. The ends lost 4 bases at V and 1 base at J; junction bases unmatched: 7. The CDR3 loop is CASSPVAGRQETQYF. The CDR3 DNA reads as TGCGCCAGCAGCCCGGTAGCGGGCCGCCAAGAGACCCAGTACTTC.

This clone showed up just once. The chain links TRBV6-6 to TRBJ2-3; 11 positions match TRBD2. The germline V gene has CDR1 MNHNY and CDR2 SVGAGI (reference sequence). The CDR3 is 16 residues long. V gave up 6 bases and J gave up 7 bases; unmatched junction bases: 12. CDR3 protein: CASRGTSGGGKNTQYF. CDR3 in DNA: TGTGCCAGCAGAGGGACTAGCGGAGGGGGAAAAAATACGCAGTATTTT.